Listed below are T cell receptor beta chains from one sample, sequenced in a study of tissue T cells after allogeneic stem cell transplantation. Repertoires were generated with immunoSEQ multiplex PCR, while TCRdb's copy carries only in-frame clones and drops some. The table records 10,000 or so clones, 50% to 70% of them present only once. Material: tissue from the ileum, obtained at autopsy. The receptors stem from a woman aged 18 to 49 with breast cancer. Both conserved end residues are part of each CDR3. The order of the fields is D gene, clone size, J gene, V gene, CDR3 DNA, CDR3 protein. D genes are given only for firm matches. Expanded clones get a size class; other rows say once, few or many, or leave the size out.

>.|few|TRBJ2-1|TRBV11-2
TGTGCCAGCAGCCTTCAGGGGTATGAGCAGTTCTTC
CASSLQGYEQFF
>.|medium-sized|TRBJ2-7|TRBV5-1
TGCGCCAGCAGCTTGAACCCGGGCCAATTCTACGAGCAGTACTTC
CASSLNPGQFYEQYF
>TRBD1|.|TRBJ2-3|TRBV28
TGTGCCACCATGAGGACAGGTCCTAGCACAGATACGCAGTATTTT
CATMRTGPSTDTQYF
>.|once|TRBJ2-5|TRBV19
TGTGCCAGTAGTATAGGCAACCAAGAGACCCAGTACTTC
CASSIGNQETQYF
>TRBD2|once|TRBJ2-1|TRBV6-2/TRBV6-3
TGTGCCAGCAGCTGGAGCGGGAGGGCACTGAGGAATGAGCAGTTCTTC
CASSWSGRALRNEQFF
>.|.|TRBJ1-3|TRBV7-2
TGTGCCAGCAGCTTAGTCTCAGACTCTGGAAACACCATATATTTT
CASSLVSDSGNTIYF
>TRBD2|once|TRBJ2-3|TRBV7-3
TGTGCCAGCAGCCCTACCGCGGGAGAGGCAGATACGCAGTATTTT
CASSPTAGEADTQYF
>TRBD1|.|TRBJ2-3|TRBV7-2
TGTGCCAGCAGTCGGGACAGGGGGTCTGCAGATACGCAGTATTTT
CASSRDRGSADTQYF
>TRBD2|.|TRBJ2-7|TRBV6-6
TGTGCCAGCAGTTATGTGGGAGGGTCCTACGAGCAGTACTTC
CASSYVGGSYEQYF
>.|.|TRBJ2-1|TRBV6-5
TGTGCCAGCAGTTACTCGCTGGGGAGTAATGAGCAGTTCTTC
CASSYSLGSNEQFF
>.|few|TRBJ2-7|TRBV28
TGTGCCAGCAGTTTTTTTGAGACTCAGTGGGCCAACGAGCAGTACTTC
CASSFFETQWANEQYF
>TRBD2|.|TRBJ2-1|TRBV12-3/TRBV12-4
TGTGCCAGCAGAGCGGGGGAATACAATGAGCAGTTCTTC
CASRAGEYNEQFF
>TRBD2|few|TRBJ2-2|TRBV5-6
TGTGCCAGCAGCTTGGCCGGGACTAGCGGGAGAAATAGCGGGGAGCTGTTTTTT
CASSLAGTSGRNSGELFF
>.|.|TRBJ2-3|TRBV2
TGTGCCAGCAGGGCGCCGGGCGGGAGCACAGATACGCAGTATTTT
CASRAPGGSTDTQYF
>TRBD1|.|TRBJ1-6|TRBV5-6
TGTGCCAGCAGCTTGGTTTTCGGGCAGGGGGTGCGGTCACCCCTCCACTTT
CASSLVFGQGVRSPLHF
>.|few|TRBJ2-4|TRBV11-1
TGTGCCAGCAGCGCGCGAGACAGGGCCAAAAACATTCAGTACTTC
CASSARDRAKNIQYF
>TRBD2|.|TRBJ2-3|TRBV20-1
TGCAGTGCTAGTCCTAGCGGGGGTGGCACAGATACGCAGTATTTT
CSASPSGGGTDTQYF
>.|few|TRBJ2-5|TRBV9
TGTGCCAGCAGCGCGGGGGAGACCCAGTACTTC
CASSAGETQYF
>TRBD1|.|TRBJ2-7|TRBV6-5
TGTGCCAGCAGCCAGGACAGGCCCCCCTACGAGCAGTACTTC
CASSQDRPPYEQYF
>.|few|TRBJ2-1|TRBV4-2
TGTGCCAGCAGCGCGACGGGGACGGGTGGGAACAATGAGCAGTTCTTC
CASSATGTGGNNEQFF
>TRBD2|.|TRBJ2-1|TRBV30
TGTGCCTGGATAAGACTAGCGGGGGGGAATGAGCAGTTCTTC
CAWIRLAGGNEQFF
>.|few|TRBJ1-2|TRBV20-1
TGCAGTGCTAGTAACAACTATGGCTACACCTTC
CSASNNYGYTF
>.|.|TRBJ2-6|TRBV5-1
TGCGCCAGCAGCTTAGGAGGGACCGGGGCCAACGTCCTGACTTTC
CASSLGGTGANVLTF
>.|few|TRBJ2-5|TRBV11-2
TGTGCCAGCAGCTTATCGGCGTGGTACCAAGAGACCCAGTACTTC
CASSLSAWYQETQYF
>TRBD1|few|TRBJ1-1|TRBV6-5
TGTGCCAGCAGGGACAGGGGGTACACTGAAGCTTTCTTT
CASRDRGYTEAFF
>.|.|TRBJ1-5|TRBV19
TGTGCCAGTAGTAGGTGGAGGAATAATCAGCCCCAGCATTTT
CASSRWRNNQPQHF
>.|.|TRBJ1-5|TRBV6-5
TGTGCCAGCAGGACGGATAGCAATCAGCCCCAGCATTTT
CASRTDSNQPQHF
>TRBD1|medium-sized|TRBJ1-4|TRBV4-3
TGCGCCAGCAGCCGGGACAGGGGGGAGGGGATGAATGAAAAACTGTTTTTT
CASSRDRGEGMNEKLFF
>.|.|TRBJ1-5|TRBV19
TGTGCCAGCACGAAACAGGTTTGTGGCAATCAGCCCCAGCATTTT
CASTKQVCGNQPQHF